This entry features one T cell receptor beta chain sequence. The data were taken from a study of cytomegalovirus exposure and HLA in healthy donors. The CDR3 is 12 residues long. Trimming pared 10 bases from V and 3 bases from J, leaving 13 bases between. Germline assignment: CDR1 SNHLY and CDR2 FYNNEI. Method: immunoSEQ multiplex PCR; TCRdb's copy keeps in-frame clones and lacks some. The sample carries 75,000 to 95,000 clones, around 96% recorded once. Material for sequencing was PBMCs. This receptor was taken from a man younger than 30 in good health and CMV-seronegative. This chain uses TRBV2 with TRBJ2-7; TRBD2 is a possible D gene (6 bases). The chain's CDR3 is CATRAEGYEQYF. CDR3 in DNA: TGTGCCACCCGGGCGGAGGGCTACGAGCAGTACTTC.